Sequencing of this T cell receptor beta chain was carried out in a study of vaccination effects on CD4 cells after COVID-19 (dated by TCRdb to the early 2020s). With respect to the entire study: Each participant received two doses of an mRNA SARS-CoV-2 vaccine, either BNT162b2 or mRNA-1273. In both COVID-19 convalescent patients and infection-naive vaccine recipients, the study compared SARS-CoV-2 spike-specific CD4+ TCR repertoires from before mRNA vaccination with those from after it. A total of ten to eleven COVID-19 convalescent patients and a few SARS-CoV-2-naive healthy vaccine recipients were included in the full study. The Oncomine TCR Beta short-read assay on an Illumina iSeq 100 was used to sequence cultures from other donors in the study.

From the cysteine up to the phenylalanine, the CDR3 has a length of 15 residues. Only CDR3 DNA is held: 45 bases, read in frame from base 1. The junction carries 13 bases between V and J, which are trimmed by 4 bases and 5 bases respectively. The germline V gene encodes CDR1 SGHTS and CDR2 YDEGEE. Receptor amplification or capture employed the immunoSEQ multiplex PCR assay. TCR beta CDR3 sequencing was performed on DNA from the cultured, isolated CD4+ T cells. The published analysis was carried out like this. Non-productive TCR sequences were removed, reads were trimmed to the CDR3 region, and CDR3s of at least 7 amino acids were retained. The MANAFEST web app was used to identify antigen-specific clonotypes by comparing expansion in peptide wells with expansion in reference cultures. To count as positive, a clone had to show expansion at FDR<0.05 compared with the reference and with all other wells, an odds ratio above 5, and a frequency above 0.1% in two replicate wells. A clonotype was defined as cross-reactive if the clonotype was significantly expanded both in SARS-CoV-2 spike wells and in at least one common cold coronavirus spike condition. CDR3 similarity was assessed by Levenshtein distance with the stringdist R package, and unrooted trees were built with ape in R 3.6.1. This immuneACCESS table, as held by TCRdb, lists in-frame sequences with V and J called but not all clones. Of the missing ones, under half trace to an unresolved V gene in checked studies; the others have no known cause. V and J calls and clone size are given by that table; D and trimming were obtained from the DNA. The sample profile shows tens of thousands of clones; approximately 72% of them were found once. The ten largest clonotypes hold 9.1% of the sample.

The ViraFEST assay stimulated PBMC with viral peptide pools and then used TCR sequencing to identify antigen-specific CD4+ T cell clonotypes by expansion. After around 10 days of culture, CD4+ T cells were isolated with the EasySep CD4+ T cell isolation kit. Healthy vaccine recipients had no prior SARS-CoV-2 infection, confirmed by negative nucleocapsid antibodies before and after vaccination. A few million PBMC per well were cultured with 8.5 to 10 ug/ml peptides in IMDM containing around 4.6% human AB serum, 10 IU/ml IL-2 and gentamicin. Half of the culture medium was replaced with fresh IL-2-containing medium on days 3 and 7. Unless noted otherwise, every peptide stimulation condition was grown in triplicate wells. Using Ficoll-Paque Plus gradient centrifugation, PBMC were separated from whole blood and then either used fresh or cryopreserved at -140C. Overlapping peptide pools spanned the spike proteins of SARS-CoV-2 and the common cold coronaviruses HCoV-NL63, HCoV-OC43 and HCoV-229E. Genomic DNA was extracted from cultured CD4+ T cells with the QIAamp micro DNA kit.

Results the study describes overall, beyond this receptor: Among healthy vaccine recipients, nearly all vaccine-induced clones were SARS-CoV-2 mono-reactive, and only 1 of 255 was cross-reactive with common cold coronaviruses. The study was limited by a small number of convalescent patients and lacked early post-infection timepoints. Both infection-induced and vaccine-induced clones contracted markedly at late post-vaccination timepoints, which is consistent with waning T cell responses.

This clone is considered medium-sized (0.01 to 0.1%). Its antigen specificity is not known. Per-nucleotide qualities are absent, and no much larger clonotype sits a single base away. The source is a human donor who received a COVID-19 vaccine. Sequenced here: CD4+ T cells from PBMCs cultured with HCoV-NL63 spike peptides, sampled before COVID-19 vaccination. The cell subset or site label corresponds to: HCoV-NL63 spike overlapping peptide pool stimulation. The rearranged chain carries TRBV5-8 and TRBJ1-6; the D gene is unclear. The CDR3 in this case is CASSPLESHNSPLHF. DNA sequence: TGTGCCAGCAGCCCCCTTGAGTCCCATAATTCACCCCTCCACTTT.